The 12 T cell receptor beta chains listed next were all sequenced from one sample in a study of preoperative IRX-2 immunotherapy in early breast cancer. Using immunoSEQ multiplex PCR, the repertoire was profiled, and TCRdb retains in-frame clones only, with some absent. The sample lists roughly 43,000 clones, approximately 95% occurring once. The treatment here: preoperative locoregional IRX-2 cytokine immunotherapy. Sequenced here: tumor tissue, sampled after IRX-2 immunotherapy. The receptor set was obtained from a human donor with breast cancer.

The rearrangement links TRBV30 to TRBJ1-5; D is ambiguous. The V gene's germline CDR1 is GTSNPN and CDR2 SVGIG (reference sequence). CDR3 length: 11 amino acids. V was shortened by 0 bases and J by 7 bases, with 4 bases between the two germline ends. The CDR3 loop reads CAWSVRQPQHF. CDR3 DNA sequence: TGTGCCTGGAGTGTTAGGCAGCCCCAGCATTTT.

The chain has TRBV7-2 and TRBJ2-7, with 10 bases matching TRBD2. The germline V gene has CDR1 SGHTA and CDR2 FQGNSA. The CDR3 spans 16 residues. The trim removed 5 bases at V and 3 bases at J, leaving 10 bases unmatched. The CDR3 is CASSRLPGLAFYEQYF. For the CDR3, the DNA is TGTGCCAGCAGCCGATTACCGGGACTAGCGTTCTACGAGCAGTACTTC.

The rearrangement joins TRBV15 to TRBJ2-7; 7 bases are a match to TRBD2. The V segment lost 3 bases and the J segment 5 bases; nucleotides outside the gene matches: 7. The germline CDR1 and CDR2 sequences are LNHNV and YYDKDF (reference sequence). CDR3 length: 14 residues. The DNA for the CDR3 is TGTGCCACCAGCAGGGCGGGAGTCCCCAACGAGCAGTACTTC. It yields the protein CATSRAGVPNEQYF.

The chain has TRBV19 and TRBJ1-6; D uncertain. The ends were cut back, 0 bases at V and 10 bases at J, with 10 bases in the middle. Germline V gene lookup returns CDR1 LNHDA and CDR2 SQIVND (reference sequence). This CDR3 is 14 amino acids long. The CDR3 region has the DNA TGTGCCAGTAGTATAGATGCAGTGGGATCACCCCTCCACTTT. Translating gives CASSIDAVGSPLHF.

The sample holds one count of this clone. V is TRBV10-3 and J is TRBJ2-1; tentatively, D is TRBD1 (7 bases). Looked up from germline, CDR1 is ENHRY and CDR2 is SYGVKD. Between the trimmed V and J ends, which lost 3 bases and 8 bases, there was a span of 14 bases. This CDR3 has 14 residues. The CDR3 DNA is TGTGCCATCAGTGAAAGTCCAGGGGGGCATGAGCAGTTCTTC. It specifies CAISESPGGHEQFF.

The chain uses TRBV2 and TRBJ2-1; 15 nucleotides match TRBD2. The germline V gene encodes CDR1 SNHLY and CDR2 FYNNEI. V lost 7 bases and J lost 10; bases outside the gene matches: 11. The CDR3 contains 16 residues. This CDR3 reads CASTGRTSGGGGEQFF. The DNA for the CDR3 is TGTGCCAGCACTGGGAGGACTAGCGGGGGGGGAGGAGAGCAGTTCTTC.

The gene calls are TRBV11-2 and TRBJ2-3, with D perhaps given as TRBD1 or TRBD2 (5 bases each). Per germline, CDR1 SGHAT and CDR2 FQNNGV. The CDR3 contains 15 residues. V shed 2 bases and J shed 3 bases, with 12 bases lying between them. In DNA, the CDR3 is TGTGCCAGCAGCTTAAGGTCCAGGGAGACAGATACGCAGTATTTT. It yields the protein CASSLRSRETDTQYF.

The gene calls are TRBV11-2 and TRBJ2-7; D uncertain. This CDR3 has 12 amino acids. Germline V gene data show CDR1 as SGHAT and CDR2 as FQNNGV. V lost 5 bases to trimming and J lost 5 bases, with 10 bases between them. The CDR3, as DNA: TGTGCCAGCAGCGGCGTTCACCACGAGCAGTACTTC. Amino acids: CASSGVHHEQYF.

The CDR3 spells CASSSGLAGAADTQYF. The CDR3 DNA reads as TGTGCCAGCAGCTCGGGACTAGCGGGAGCCGCAGATACGCAGTATTTT. This sequence joins TRBV7-2 and TRBJ2-3, with 14 nucleotides matching TRBD2. This CDR3 has 16 residues. Germline V gene lookup returns CDR1 SGHTA and CDR2 FQGNSA. J gave up 4 bases and V 4 bases, and 4 bases lay outside the gene matches.

The chain carries TRBV18 and TRBJ2-7, with TRBD2 identical over 7 bases. This CDR3 is 15 amino acids long. V gave up 2 bases and J gave up 4 bases; unmatched junction bases: 8. Germline lookup yields CDR1 KGHSH and CDR2 LQKENI. The chain's CDR3 is CASSPREGPPYEQYF. In nucleotides, the CDR3 is TGTGCCAGCTCACCAAGGGAGGGACCTCCATACGAGCAGTACTTC.

A single count supports this clone. This chain links TRBV29-1 with TRBJ2-5; D may match TRBD1 or TRBD2 (6 bases each). Germline values: CDR1 SQVTM, CDR2 ANQGSEA. The length of the CDR3 is 12 residues. V lost 5 bases and J lost 5, with 12 bases in between. The chain's CDR3 is CSVPGGRETQYF. DNA of the CDR3: TGCAGCGTTCCCGGGGGCCGGGAGACCCAGTACTTC. The whole variable domain, filled in from reference TRBV29-1 and TRBJ2-5, reads SAVISQKPSRDICQRGTSLTIQCQVDSQVTMMFWYRQQPGQSLTLIATANQGSEATYESGFVIDKFPISRPNLTFSTLTVSNMSPEDSSIYLCSVPGGRETQYFGPGTRLLVL.

This clone occurred once. V usage is TRBV7-2 and J usage is TRBJ1-6, with D perhaps TRBD1 (5 bases). Germline CDR1 is SGHTA and CDR2 is FQGNSA. Trimming took 2 bases from V and 7 from J, leaving 9 bases between them. The CDR3 consists of 14 residues. DNA of the CDR3: TGTGCCAGCAGCTTATGGGGCACCAATTCACCCCTCCACTTT. Translated, it gives CASSLWGTNSPLHF.